These T cell receptor beta chains were read from a single sample in a study of cytomegalovirus exposure and HLA in healthy donors. Clones were read by immunoSEQ multiplex PCR, and TCRdb kept only the in-frame ones, dropping some. The sample holds roughly 100,000 clones; around four fifths are singletons and the top ten take approximately 5%. Sample: PBMCs. The source of these receptors is a woman in her thirties or forties in good health and CMV-seronegative. Each CDR3 is given with its conserved first and last residue. D genes are given only for firm matches. Where a row states a size, it is once, few, many or the class of an expanded clone; other rows omit it.

clone size	D gene	J gene	V gene	CDR3 protein	CDR3 DNA
NA	TRBD1	TRBJ2-5	TRBV6-1	CASSGGQGIETQYF	TGTGCCAGCAGTGGGGGACAGGGGATAGAGACCCAGTACTTC
NA	NA	TRBJ2-5	TRBV4-2	CASSLSYGGETQYF	TGTGCCAGCAGCCTTTCTTACGGGGGAGAGACCCAGTACTTC
NA	TRBD1	TRBJ1-5	TRBV7-9	CASSLAQGALGAQHF	TGTGCCAGCAGCTTAGCACAGGGGGCGTTGGGGGCCCAGCATTTT
few	NA	TRBJ1-1	TRBV30	CAWSSTGFTEAFF	TGTGCCTGGAGTAGCACAGGGTTCACTGAAGCTTTCTTT
NA	NA	TRBJ1-6	TRBV5-1	CASSLGQELSPLHF	TGCGCCAGCAGCTTGGGACAGGAGCTATCACCCCTCCACTTT
NA	NA	TRBJ2-5	TRBV29-1	CSVAPGRGKETQYF	TGCAGCGTTGCCCCTGGCAGGGGCAAAGAGACCCAGTACTTC
NA	NA	TRBJ1-5	TRBV30	CAWSVSGYQPQHF	TGTGCCTGGAGTGTAAGCGGTTATCAGCCCCAGCATTTT
NA	TRBD2	TRBJ2-3	TRBV5-1	CASSFYQGLEADTQYF	TGCGCCAGCAGCTTTTATCAGGGACTAGAGGCAGATACGCAGTATTTT
NA	TRBD2	TRBJ2-7	TRBV5-4	CASSSKLAGKRYEQYF	TGTGCCAGCAGCTCGAAACTAGCGGGGAAAAGGTACGAGCAGTACTTC
once	NA	TRBJ2-1	TRBV14	CASSYYNEQFF	TGTGCCAGCAGCTACTACAATGAGCAGTTCTTC
NA	NA	TRBJ1-5	TRBV30	CAWSAPGRRNQPQHF	TGTGCATGGAGTGCCCCCGGTAGGAGGAATCAGCCCCAGCATTTT